The TCR beta chain described here comes from a study of T cells in Graves' hyperthyroidism and ophthalmopathy. The source of the PBMCs was around 9 ml of fresh peripheral blood. At least ten counts were recorded for this clonotype. The antigen is undetermined. The trim removed 4 bases at V and 6 bases at J, leaving 14 bases unmatched. CDR1 SGHTA and CDR2 FQGNSA come from the germline V gene. The CDR3 covers 18 residues. RNA transcripts provided the source from which TCR beta CDR3 regions were amplified. With the HTBI primer set, the TCR CDR3 went through a first round of RT-PCR. One entry per CDR3 protein, called by TCRdb with MiXCR from the multiplex PCR reads. The repertoire includes about 560,000 distinct CDR3 sequences, 12% to 15% of them detected once, and about 15% sits in the top ten. Study-wide points: Most clonotypes expanded in thyroid above 0.001 were likewise present in blood. A model using 13 V-J features told ophthalmopathy apart from stable hyperthyroidism.

This clonotype was obtained from a woman between 40 and 55 years old with Graves' hyperthyroidism. V is TRBV7-2 and J is TRBJ1-4; 10 nucleotides match TRBD1. The source material was blood. The CDR3 here is CASSSTGGIFAGDEKLFF. In DNA, the CDR3 is TGTGCCAGCAGCTCGACAGGGGGCATTTTTGCGGGCGATGAAAAACTGTTTTTT.